A single sample gave rise to the 30 T cell receptor beta chains below, sequenced in a study of identical twins. TCRdb redid the calling of the 5' RACE reads with MiXCR, one entry per CDR3 protein. This sample has some 1,600,000 distinct CDR3 sequences, with roughly a third found just once. Specimen: cord blood. These receptors were obtained from a newborn girl in good health.

This clonotype was seen only a few times. The rearrangement links TRBV7-8 to TRBJ2-1, with 9 bases matching TRBD2. CDR3 length: 17 residues. Looked up from germline, CDR1 is SGHVS and CDR2 is FQNEAQ. The V and J ends lost 5 bases and 3 bases, in that order; junction bases with no gene match: 11. The DNA for the CDR3 is TGTGCCAGCAGCCCCCATAGCGGGAGCCTGATCTACAATGAGCAGTTCTTC. Protein product: CASSPHSGSLIYNEQFF. Full variable domain (rest looked up from reference TRBV7-8 and TRBJ2-1): GAGVSQSPRYKVAKRGQDVALRCDPISGHVSLFWYQQALGQGPEFLTYFQNEAQLDKSGLPSDRFFAERPEGSVSTLKIQRTQQEDSAVYLCASSPHSGSLIYNEQFFGPGTRLTVL.

V is TRBV28 and J is TRBJ1-4; possible D gene TRBD1, 6 bases. Looked up from germline, CDR1 is MDHEN and CDR2 is SYDVKM. The length of the CDR3 is 14 residues. V gave up 2 bases and J gave up 14 bases, with 18 bases separating them. The DNA of the CDR3 is TGTGCCAGCAGTTTACCCGCGGGGGCGCGGAACCTGTTTTTT. Its translation is CASSLPAGARNLFF.

A few counts support this clonotype. The CDR3 sequence is CSAATDSFPPFYGYTF. CDR3 DNA sequence: TGCAGTGCCGCCACGGACAGTTTCCCCCCCTTCTATGGCTACACCTTC. The chain combines TRBV20-1 with TRBJ1-2; D might be TRBD1 (6 bases). The germline V gene encodes CDR1 DFQATT and CDR2 SNEGSKA (reference sequence). CDR3 length: 16 amino acids. With 6 bases removed from V and 4 bases from J, the gap between germline ends came to 24 bases.

This clonotype was observed a handful of times. The rearrangement joins TRBV7-2 to TRBJ2-3; no clear D gene. Deletions cut 5 bases from V and 4 bases from J, with 10 bases between. The germline V gene has CDR1 SGHTA and CDR2 FQGNSA. The CDR3 spans 13 residues. CDR3 loop: CASSRSVPDTQYF. CDR3 DNA: TGTGCCAGCAGCCGATCAGTGCCAGATACGCAGTATTTT.

This clonotype was seen repeatedly, ten times or more. This chain connects TRBV6-2 or TRBV6-3 to TRBJ2-1, with TRBD2 identical over 8 bases. The length of the CDR3 is 14 residues. Trimming cost V 6 bases and J 5 bases; bases outside gene matches: 6. Germline CDR1 reads MNHEY; CDR2 reads SVGEGT. This CDR3 is CASSPGTRNNEQFF. The CDR3 DNA sequence: TGTGCCAGCAGCCCCGGGACTAGGAACAATGAGCAGTTCTTC.

The chain carries TRBV7-9 and TRBJ1-4, with 9 bases matching TRBD1. The germline V gene encodes CDR1 SEHNR and CDR2 FQNEAQ (reference sequence). After removal of 5 bases from V and 7 bases from J, the junction contained 11 bases not matched to a gene. The CDR3 runs 16 residues. CDR3 protein: CASSPMGQGGREKLFF. The CDR3 region has the DNA TGTGCCAGCAGCCCAATGGGACAGGGAGGACGTGAAAAACTGTTTTTT.

The rearrangement links TRBV28 to TRBJ2-3; D call uncertain. Germline V CDR1 and CDR2: MDHEN, SYDVKM. V shed 5 bases and J shed 3 bases, with 18 bases lying between them. CDR3 size: 16 residues. DNA of the CDR3: TGTGCCAGCAGTGGAAGGGTAGGGTTCGGAACAGATACGCAGTATTTT. Its protein is CASSGRVGFGTDTQYF.

This clonotype was detected ten times or more. The chain joins TRBV4-2 to TRBJ2-1, with 8 bases fitting TRBD2. The CDR3 runs to 17 residues. The V gene end was trimmed by 0 bases and the J gene end by 4 bases; junction bases not matched to a gene: 8. Germline V gives CDR1 LGHNA, CDR2 YNFKEQ. The CDR3 reads CASSQDSRGGIYNEQFF. The CDR3 DNA reads as TGTGCCAGCAGCCAAGATTCCCGGGGGGGCATATACAATGAGCAGTTCTTC.

This clonotype was seen a few times. The rearrangement joins TRBV10-3 to TRBJ1-3, with a tentative D call TRBD1 (6 bases). CDR3 length equals 12 residues. Germline V gives CDR1 ENHRY, CDR2 SYGVKD. V shed 8 bases and J shed 4 bases, with 9 bases lying between them. DNA of the CDR3: TGTGCCATCGCCGGGACAGGAAACACCATATATTTT. This encodes CAIAGTGNTIYF.

V usage is TRBV20-1 and J usage is TRBJ2-5; D unresolved. Germline assignment: CDR1 DFQATT and CDR2 SNEGSKA (reference sequence). The CDR3 has 13 amino acids. This chain's CDR3 is CAPLRPAQETQYF. The DNA of the CDR3 is TGCGCCCCCCTGCGACCGGCACAAGAGACCCAGTACTTC.

Points on this clonotype: The junction and the germline gene differ at one end; a read error may be behind it. The J gene is TRBJ2-7, the V gene TRBV18, with D unclear. Germline-derived CDR1 and CDR2 are KGHSH and LQKENI. The CDR3 totals 11 residues. Written as DNA, the CDR3 is TGTGCCAGCTCACACTCCTACGGGCAGTACTTC. Its translation is CASSHSYGQYF. Complete variable domain (other parts from reference TRBV18 and TRBJ2-7): NAGVMQNPRHLVRRRGQEARLRCSPMKGHSHVYWYRQLPEEGLKFMVYLQKENIIDESGMPKERFSAEFPKEGPSILRIQQVVRGDSAAYFCASSHSYGQYFGPGTRLTVT.

This clonotype was observed a few times. The rearrangement links TRBV10-3 to TRBJ2-7, with 8 nucleotides matching TRBD2. The CDR3 runs to 13 residues. Germline CDR1 is ENHRY and CDR2 is SYGVKD. Trimming at V came to 6 bases and at J to 3 bases, leaving 4 bases not matched to a gene. The CDR3 region has the DNA TGTGCCATCAGCGAGCGGGAGATCTACGAGCAGTACTTC. It translates to CAISEREIYEQYF.

This clonotype was detected once. This rearrangement joins TRBV15 to TRBJ2-1; TRBD1 might be the D (6 bases). CDR3 size: 17 residues. Germline CDR1 and CDR2: LNHNV and YYDKDF (reference sequence). Trimming shortened V by 0 bases and J by 4 bases, and 16 bases separated the two germline ends. The CDR3 region is CATSRERGGGHYNEQFF. CDR3 DNA sequence: TGTGCCACCAGCAGAGAACGGGGTGGGGGACATTACAATGAGCAGTTCTTC.

This clonotype occurred a few times. V is TRBV12-3 or TRBV12-4 and J is TRBJ2-6; no reliable D call. V was cut by 1 base and J by 4 bases, with 5 bases left in between. The CDR3 runs 14 residues. This CDR3 is CASSLGVGANVLTF. The CDR3 nucleotides read TGTGCCAGCAGTTTAGGGGTCGGGGCCAACGTCCTGACTTTC.

This clonotype occurred a few times. The rearrangement uses TRBV28 and TRBJ2-4; D not certain. The J call may be faulty, since TRBJ2-7 better matches the DNA end. This CDR3 comprises 10 residues. Germline V lookup: CDR1 MDHEN, CDR2 SYDVKM. The chain's CDR3 is CASRDDEQYF. The CDR3 region has the DNA TGTGCCAGCCGCGACGACGAGCAGTACTTC.

J is TRBJ2-1 and V is TRBV2, with a weak D call TRBD1 (5 bases). There are 12 residues in the CDR3. CDR1 and CDR2 (germline): SNHLY, FYNNEI. With 3 bases removed from V and 6 bases from J, the gap between germline ends came to 6 bases. CDR3: CASSEGPNEQFF. Here the CDR3 DNA reads TGTGCCAGCAGTGAGGGGCCCAATGAGCAGTTCTTC.

This clonotype was detected ten times or more. At one of its ends the junction is not consistent with the germline gene, which may arise from a read error. The CDR3 protein is CSARGLSYGYTF. The CDR3 DNA follows: TGCAGTGCCAGAGGCCTTTCCTATGGCTACACCTTC. The chain carries TRBV20-1 and TRBJ1-2; D is unresolved. The germline gives CDR1 DFQATT, CDR2 SNEGSKA (reference sequence). This CDR3 region has 12 residues.

The chain couples TRBV10-3 to TRBJ2-1, with 7 bases aligning to TRBD1. J was trimmed by 5 bases and V by 8 bases; bases with no gene match: 6. Germline assignment: CDR1 ENHRY and CDR2 SYGVKD. CDR3 length: 13 amino acids. The CDR3 region is CAIGTASHNEQFF. The CDR3 nucleotides are TGTGCCATCGGGACAGCTTCCCACAATGAGCAGTTCTTC.

In its sample, this clonotype was seen a few times. The chain carries TRBV12-3 or TRBV12-4 and TRBJ2-3; D perhaps matches TRBD2 (6 bases). The CDR3 has 20 amino acids. V gave up 3 bases and J gave up 0 bases, with 25 bases separating them. The CDR3 region has the DNA TGTGCCAGCAGTTTTCGGTTGGGACTTGAAAGAGGCTCTAGCACAGATACGCAGTATTTT. It is translated as CASSFRLGLERGSSTDTQYF.

The chain joins TRBV7-8 to TRBJ1-5; possibly TRBD1 for D (5 bases). Germline CDR1 reads SGHVS; CDR2 reads FQNEAQ. The CDR3 covers 16 residues. With 5 bases removed from V and 1 base from J, the gap between germline ends came to 15 bases. Written as DNA, the CDR3 is TGTGCCAGCAGCCTCCCTGGCTGGGGCAGCAATCAGCCCCAGCATTTT. Amino acid sequence: CASSLPGWGSNQPQHF.

V gene TRBV20-1 combines with J gene TRBJ2-1; 7 bases match TRBD1. The J call is doubtful: the DNA matches TRBJ2-7 better. The CDR3 is made up of 14 amino acids. The germline CDR1 and CDR2 sequences are DFQATT and SNEGSKA (reference sequence). The DNA of the CDR3 is TGCAGGGCCCGGACAGGAAGCTCCTACAATGAGCAGTACTTC. This sequence encodes CRARTGSSYNEQYF.

This clonotype was picked up a small number of times. Here the CDR3 reads CSARAGTAILGYGYTF. Here the CDR3 DNA reads TGCAGTGCTAGAGCCGGGACAGCCATCTTAGGCTATGGCTACACCTTC. The rearrangement joins TRBV20-1 to TRBJ1-2; TRBD1 agrees at 7 bases. V was clipped by 1 base and J by 4 bases; unmatched bases: 12. CDR1 is DFQATT and CDR2 is SNEGSKA in the germline V gene (reference sequence). This CDR3 region has 16 residues.

This clonotype was recorded a few times. The chain joins TRBV7-9 to TRBJ1-5; no clear D gene. Germline CDR1 and CDR2: SEHNR and FQNEAQ (reference sequence). Trimming removed 1 base at V and 6 bases at J, with 4 bases between. The CDR3 has 12 amino acids. The CDR3 spells CASSLETQPQHF. In nucleotides, the CDR3 is TGTGCCAGCAGCTTAGAAACTCAGCCCCAGCATTTT. The whole variable domain, remainder taken from reference TRBV7-9 and TRBJ1-5, is DTGVSQNPRHKITKRGQNVTFRCDPISEHNRLYWYRQTLGQGPEFLTYFQNEAQLEKSRLLSDRFSAERPKGSFSTLEIQRTEQGDSAMYLCASSLETQPQHFGDGTRLSIL.

The V call is TRBV10-3, the J call TRBJ2-7, with D maybe TRBD2 (6 bases). V was clipped by 4 bases and J by 4 bases, with 14 bases between them. This CDR3 is built from 14 residues. The germline gives CDR1 ENHRY, CDR2 SYGVKD. The CDR3 is CAISGERREYEQYF. Written as DNA, the CDR3 is TGTGCCATCAGTGGCGAAAGGAGGGAGTACGAGCAGTACTTC.

This CDR3 reads CASSVGGGLARETQYF. The CDR3, as DNA: TGTGCCAGCAGCGTAGGAGGGGGACTAGCTCGAGAGACCCAGTACTTC. The chain links TRBV9 to TRBJ2-7, with 9 bases aligning to TRBD2. The closer fit of TRBJ2-5 to the DNA end suggests the J call may be wrong. The V gene's germline CDR1 is SGDLS and CDR2 YYNGEE. The CDR3 runs to 16 residues.

This clonotype came up a few times. The V call is TRBV30, the J call TRBJ2-5; 7 nucleotides line up with TRBD2. Germline values: CDR1 GTSNPN, CDR2 SVGIG (reference sequence). This CDR3 is built from 15 residues. In nucleotides, the CDR3 is TGTGCTTTGGACGGGGGGACCGACTATCAAGAGACCCAGTACTTC. It encodes CALDGGTDYQETQYF.

The chain is built from TRBV15 and TRBJ1-5; 9 bases line up with TRBD1. The germline V gene encodes CDR1 LNHNV and CDR2 YYDKDF (reference sequence). With 5 bases clipped from V and 4 bases from J, the junction kept 15 bases outside the gene matches. The CDR3 loop spans 18 amino acids. The CDR3 nucleotides are TGTGCCACCAGCCTACGAGCGCAAACAGGGGGCCTTAATCAGCCCCAGCATTTT. Amino acid sequence: CATSLRAQTGGLNQPQHF.

The chain uses TRBV28 and TRBJ2-1; the D is unclear. Germline CDR1 reads MDHEN; CDR2 reads SYDVKM. The CDR3 covers 13 residues. The ends were cut back, 3 bases at V and 7 bases at J, with 10 bases in the middle. The CDR3 region has the DNA TGTGCCAGCAGTTTTGCGAGGCGGAATGAGCAGTTCTTC. Protein product: CASSFARRNEQFF.

There are many counts of this clonotype. The chain is built from TRBV12-3 or TRBV12-4 and TRBJ2-5; no definite D call. The CDR3 loop spans 14 amino acids. V was clipped by 1 base and J by 5 bases, with 11 bases between them. CDR3 region: CASSLGPKRETQYF. CDR3 sequence (DNA): TGTGCCAGCAGTTTAGGGCCAAAACGGGAGACCCAGTACTTC.

In its sample, this clonotype was seen a few times. This chain uses TRBV4-1 with TRBJ2-3, with D tentatively TRBD2 (5 bases). Germline CDR1 reads MGHRA; CDR2 reads YSYEKL. This CDR3 spans 15 amino acids. The germline V and J ends were trimmed by 2 bases and 6 bases, with 15 bases remaining between them. CDR3 DNA: TGCGCCAGCAGCCAAATTCGACTGGGCGGGGATACGCAGTATTTT. Protein product: CASSQIRLGGDTQYF.